This T cell receptor (beta chain) came from a study of OX40 agonist ivuxolimab in advanced cancers. Produced via immunoSEQ multiplex PCR; TCRdb's table is partial and in-frame only. The data hold around 69,000 clones, with roughly 87% observed a single time. Germline V gene sequence: CDR1 SGHTA, CDR2 FQGNSA. Trimming took off 3 bases at V and 5 bases at J, with 7 bases between the two ends. This CDR3 contains 12 residues. The receptor comes from an adult with an advanced solid tumor such as melanoma, head and neck, liver or kidney cancer. The sequencing used CD4+ or CD8+ T cells sorted from blood, collected in a trial of the OX40 agonist ivuxolimab. The rearrangement uses TRBV7-2 and TRBJ2-5; TRBD2 is a possible D gene (5 bases). The CDR3 coding sequence is TGTGCCAGCAGCTTTAGAGGGGAGACCCAGTACTTC. It specifies CASSFRGETQYF.